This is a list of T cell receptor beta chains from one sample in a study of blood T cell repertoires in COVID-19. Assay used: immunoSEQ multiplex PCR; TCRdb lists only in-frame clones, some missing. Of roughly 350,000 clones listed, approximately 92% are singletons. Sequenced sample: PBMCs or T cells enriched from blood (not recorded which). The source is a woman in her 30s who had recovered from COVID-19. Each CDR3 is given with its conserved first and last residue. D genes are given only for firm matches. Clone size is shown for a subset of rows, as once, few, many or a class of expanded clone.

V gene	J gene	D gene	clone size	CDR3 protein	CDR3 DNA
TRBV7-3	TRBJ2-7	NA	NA	CASSLGGPNEQYF	TGTGCCAGCAGCTTAGGCGGTCCGAACGAGCAGTACTTC
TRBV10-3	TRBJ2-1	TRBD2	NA	CAIASGTSGYNEQFF	TGTGCCATCGCCTCCGGGACTAGCGGATACAATGAGCAGTTCTTC
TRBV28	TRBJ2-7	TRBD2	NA	CASSLILAGEQYF	TGTGCCAGCAGTTTAATCCTAGCGGGCGAGCAGTACTTC
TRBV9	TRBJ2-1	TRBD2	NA	CASSVLAGGGDEQFF	TGTGCCAGCAGCGTTTTAGCGGGAGGAGGGGATGAGCAGTTCTTC
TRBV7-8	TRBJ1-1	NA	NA	CASSLAAHLNTEAFF	TGTGCCAGCAGCTTAGCCGCACATCTGAACACTGAAGCTTTCTTT
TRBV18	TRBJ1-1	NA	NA	CASSPSGNTEAFF	TGTGCCAGTTCCCCCTCAGGGAACACTGAAGCTTTCTTT
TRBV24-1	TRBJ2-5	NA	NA	CATSDFKETQYF	TGTGCCACCAGTGATTTCAAAGAGACCCAGTACTTC
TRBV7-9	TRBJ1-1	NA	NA	CASSSGRQAPEAFF	TGTGCCAGCAGCAGTGGGAGGCAGGCGCCTGAAGCTTTCTTT
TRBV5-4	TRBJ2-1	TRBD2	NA	CASSIPSGPVGEQFF	TGTGCCAGCAGCATCCCTAGCGGGCCTGTGGGGGAGCAGTTCTTC
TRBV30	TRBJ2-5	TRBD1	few	CACRSGQGALETQYF	TGTGCCTGTCGCTCTGGACAGGGGGCGTTGGAGACCCAGTACTTC
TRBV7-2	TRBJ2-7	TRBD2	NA	CASSLAVAGVGNEQYF	TGTGCCAGCAGCTTAGCGGTAGCGGGAGTCGGAAACGAGCAGTACTTC
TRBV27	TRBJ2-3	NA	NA	CASSLSLQRWTQYF	TGTGCCAGCAGTTTATCCCTCCAGCGGTGGACGCAGTATTTT
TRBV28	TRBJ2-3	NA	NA	CASSSPGGSTDTQYF	TGTGCCAGCAGTTCCCCAGGGGGGAGCACAGATACGCAGTATTTT
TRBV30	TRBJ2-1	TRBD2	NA	CAWLPGLGVRGEQFF	TGTGCCTGGCTACCCGGACTAGGAGTGCGAGGTGAGCAGTTCTTC
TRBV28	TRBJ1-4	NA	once	CATLKVAGINEKLFF	TGTGCCACCCTTAAGGTGGCAGGGATTAATGAAAAACTGTTTTTT
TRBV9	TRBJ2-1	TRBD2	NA	CASSEAGSGLAGNEQFF	TGTGCCAGCAGCGAGGCCGGGTCGGGACTAGCGGGAAATGAGCAGTTCTTC
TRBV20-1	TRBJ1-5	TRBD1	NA	CSASTGQVANQPQHF	TGCAGTGCTAGTACGGGACAGGTAGCTAATCAGCCCCAGCATTTT
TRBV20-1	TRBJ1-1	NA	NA	CSASSSRGRTEAFF	TGCAGTGCTAGTAGTTCCCGGGGAAGGACTGAAGCTTTCTTT
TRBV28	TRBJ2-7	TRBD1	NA	CASSYRGSYEQYF	TGTGCCAGCAGTTACAGGGGCTCCTACGAGCAGTACTTC
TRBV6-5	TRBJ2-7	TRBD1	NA	CASQTGVSYEQYF	TGTGCCAGCCAGACAGGGGTCTCCTACGAGCAGTACTTC
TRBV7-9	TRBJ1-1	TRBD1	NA	CASSSAPQGARFTEAFF	TGTGCCAGCAGCTCAGCCCCACAGGGGGCGAGATTTACTGAAGCTTTCTTT
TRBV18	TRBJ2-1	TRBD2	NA	CASSYTSGGYNEQFF	TGTGCCAGCTCGTACACTAGCGGGGGTTACAATGAGCAGTTCTTC
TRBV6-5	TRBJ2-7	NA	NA	CASSFQTGAYEQYF	TGTGCCAGCAGTTTCCAGACAGGAGCCTACGAGCAGTACTTC
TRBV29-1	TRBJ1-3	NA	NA	CSVAPFSGNTIYF	TGCAGCGTTGCCCCGTTCTCTGGAAACACCATATATTTT
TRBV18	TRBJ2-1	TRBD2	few	CASSPGLAGRYNEQFF	TGTGCCAGCTCGCCTGGACTAGCGGGACGATACAATGAGCAGTTCTTC
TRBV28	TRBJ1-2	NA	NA	CASSLPGRFYGYTF	TGTGCCAGCAGTTTACCCGGGAGATTCTATGGCTACACCTTC
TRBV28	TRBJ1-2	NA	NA	CASRNGGIASNYGYTF	TGTGCCAGCAGGAATGGGGGGATCGCCTCTAACTATGGCTACACCTTC
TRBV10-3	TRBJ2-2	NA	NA	CAISQGGTGELFF	TGTGCCATCTCCCAGGGGGGCACCGGGGAGCTGTTTTTT
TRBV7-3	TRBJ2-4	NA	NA	CASSPQGTMDIQYF	TGTGCCAGCAGCCCGCAGGGGACCATGGACATTCAGTACTTC
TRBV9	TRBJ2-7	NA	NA	CASSVAVRDEQYF	TGTGCCAGCAGCGTAGCTGTCAGGGACGAGCAGTACTTC
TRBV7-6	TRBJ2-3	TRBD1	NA	CASSRDRGTDTQYF	TGTGCCAGCAGCCGGGACAGGGGCACAGATACGCAGTATTTT
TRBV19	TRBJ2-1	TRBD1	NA	CASSRGQGGEQFF	TGTGCCAGTAGTCGGGGACAGGGAGGTGAGCAGTTCTTC
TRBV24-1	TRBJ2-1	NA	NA	CATSDARKGPYNEQFF	TGTGCCACCAGTGATGCCCGGAAGGGGCCCTACAATGAGCAGTTCTTC
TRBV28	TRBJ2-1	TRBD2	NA	CASSLRLGRGGNEQFF	TGTGCCAGCAGTTTAAGGTTAGGGCGGGGGGGGAATGAGCAGTTCTTC
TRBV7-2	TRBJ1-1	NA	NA	CASSSDPGLKTEAFF	TGTGCCAGCAGCTCGGATCCAGGGTTAAAGACTGAAGCTTTCTTT
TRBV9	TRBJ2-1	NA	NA	CASSVESFVGDEQFF	TGTGCCAGCAGCGTAGAGTCTTTTGTCGGGGATGAGCAGTTCTTC
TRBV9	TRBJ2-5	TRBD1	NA	CASSEDRGWETQYF	TGTGCCAGCAGCGAAGACAGGGGATGGGAGACCCAGTACTTC
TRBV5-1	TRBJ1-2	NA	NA	CASSLRQANYGYTF	TGCGCCAGCAGCCTTCGACAGGCAAACTATGGCTACACCTTC
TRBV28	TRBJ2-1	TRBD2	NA	CASSQLAGVDNEQFF	TGTGCCAGCAGCCAACTAGCGGGGGTAGACAATGAGCAGTTCTTC
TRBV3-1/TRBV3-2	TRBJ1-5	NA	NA	CASSPPGMVRHQPQHF	TGTGCCAGCAGCCCCCCGGGTATGGTGCGCCATCAGCCCCAGCATTTT
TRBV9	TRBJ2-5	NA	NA	CASSAAPRGETQYF	TGTGCCAGCAGCGCAGCCCCAAGGGGAGAGACCCAGTACTTC
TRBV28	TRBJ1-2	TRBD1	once	CASSLFRQGGGYTF	TGTGCCAGCAGTTTATTTCGCCAGGGGGGTGGCTACACCTTC
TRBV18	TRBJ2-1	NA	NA	CASSQGGQNNEQFF	TGTGCCAGCTCCCAGGGGGGACAGAACAATGAGCAGTTCTTC
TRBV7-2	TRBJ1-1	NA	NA	CASSPSRDGEAFF	TGTGCCAGCAGCCCCTCCAGGGATGGTGAAGCTTTCTTT
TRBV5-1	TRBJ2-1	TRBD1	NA	CASWDQGVLNEQFF	TGCGCCAGCTGGGACCAGGGGGTTCTCAATGAGCAGTTCTTC
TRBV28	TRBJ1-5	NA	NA	CASTSGGGQPQHF	TGTGCCAGCACCTCCGGGGGTGGTCAGCCCCAGCATTTT